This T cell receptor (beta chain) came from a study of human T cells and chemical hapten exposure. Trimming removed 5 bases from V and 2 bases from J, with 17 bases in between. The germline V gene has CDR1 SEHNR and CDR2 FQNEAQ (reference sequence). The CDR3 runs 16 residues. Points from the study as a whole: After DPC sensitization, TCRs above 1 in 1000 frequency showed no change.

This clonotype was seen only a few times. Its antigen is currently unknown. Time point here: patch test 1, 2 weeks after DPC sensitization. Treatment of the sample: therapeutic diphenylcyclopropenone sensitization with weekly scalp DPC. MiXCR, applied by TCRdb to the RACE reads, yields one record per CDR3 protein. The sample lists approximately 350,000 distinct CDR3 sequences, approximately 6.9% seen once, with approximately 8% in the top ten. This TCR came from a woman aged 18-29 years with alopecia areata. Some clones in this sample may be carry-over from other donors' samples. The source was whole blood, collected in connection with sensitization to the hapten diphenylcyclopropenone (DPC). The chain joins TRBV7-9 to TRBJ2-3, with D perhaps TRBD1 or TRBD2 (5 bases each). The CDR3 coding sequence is TGTGCCAGCAGCCCAATAGGGGACGACTTCACAGATACGCAGTATTTT. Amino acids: CASSPIGDDFTDTQYF.